A single T cell receptor (beta chain) is shown here with its context. Its antigen target is currently unknown. Base qualities were left out, and no much larger clone turns up one base away. The junction shows trimming of 0 bases on V and 4 bases on J, and the gene matches do not reach 7 bases of it. CDR1 SGHRS and CDR2 YFSETQ are derived from the germline V gene. CDR3 length: 17 amino acids, cysteine to phenylalanine. Kept here is only the CDR3 DNA, which spans 51 bases and is read in frame from base 1. The data belong to a study of shared clonotypes between healthy human individuals (dated by TCRdb to the early 2020s). As for the study more broadly: Three men and two women, aged 18 to 49 years, made up the cohort. For each donor, CD4 naive and CD4 memory were each given three plates, CD8 naive was given two plates, and CD8 memory was given one plate. To estimate repertoire size and how much clonotypes are shared between individuals, the study performed deep sequencing of blood TCR repertoires from about 5 healthy adults. To increase sequencing depth and limit assay-specific biases, different laboratories used diverse techniques to prepare libraries and sequence TCR repertoires. Per donor, leukapheresis produced somewhere between about 0.9 and 10 billion PBMCs.

The donors were healthy, HIV-negative adults who had no recently reported acute infections or vaccinations. Every donor was a Caucasian adult residing in Nashville, Tennessee, USA. CD4+ T cells were enriched by magnetic negative selection; naive cells were then positively selected on CD45RA, and the negative fraction formed the memory subset. Blood was obtained by leukapheresis, after which PBMCs were separated by Ficoll-Histopaque density gradient centrifugation and cryopreserved in liquid nitrogen vapor phase. Analytical flow cytometry was used to check the purity and quantity of each magnetically sorted T cell population. Each sorted fraction had its genomic DNA isolated and then quantified by UV absorbance on a Nanodrop 2000c. Using the deep immunoSEQ assay, multiplex PCR amplified TCR CDR3 regions from genomic DNA. Extracted genomic DNA from each cell subset was distributed evenly across all wells of several immunoSEQ 96-well plates, and each plate was treated as a replicate. For sorted subsets, approximately 200 ng of genomic DNA, equivalent to 25,000 to 35,000 T cell genomes, went into each replicate PCR. The purified libraries were quantified using a Qubit 3.0 fluorometer, sized with a Bioanalyzer 2100, and then quantified again using the KAPA Library Quantification kit. Each immunoSEQ 96-well plate was sequenced on its own single-read 150-cycle Illumina NextSeq 550 flow cell. The original pipeline was this. The immunoSEQ output contained only junctional sequences without quality scores, so filtering could not match that applied to full-length reads. To assign V/J genes and CDR3, sequences were annotated against IMGT germline references using PyIR, a Python wrapper for IgBLAST v1.9. Reads were removed for weak V/J assignments (E-value above 1e-6), missing CDR3, stop codons, out-of-frame junctions, or ambiguous translated residues. V3J clonotypes were defined as sequences sharing the same inferred V gene, J gene, and CDR3 amino acid sequence. Percentage overlap between repertoires was calculated by dividing the number of shared unique clonotypes by the size of the smaller repertoire. Repertoire richness was assessed with RTK rarefaction, the Chao1 estimator, and Recon v2.1 estimates of unobserved clonotypes. OLGA was used to compute generation probabilities for all TCRbeta clonotypes that the gDNA method yielded from a few donors. As stored in TCRdb, this immuneACCESS dataset retains in-frame rearrangements with V and J assigned. A fraction of the clones does not appear; measured against another copy, unresolved V genes explain less than half of the discrepancy, and the remainder lacks a known reason. Clone size and V and J calls were adopted from that table, with D and trimming inferred from the DNA. For this sample the table gives about 680,000 clones, of which around 72% were detected only once. The leading ten clones occupy approximately 1.8% of the sample.

General study outcomes and caveats: Sampling was restricted to blood, and TCR repertoires in tissue are likely to differ from TCR repertoires in blood. Pairwise subsampling led to the expectation that sequencing depth would affect the degree of clonotype sharing among donors. Even with the large sequencing depth, rarefaction of the sorted-subset datasets indicated that sequencing was incomplete. The small number of donors limited the genetic and exposure-history diversity represented. Compared with non-shared clonotypes, the clonotypes found in all four sorted-subset donors had higher generation probabilities. Larger estimated clonotype richness was generally found for naive subsets than for memory subsets. Approximately 5% of naive CD4, around 3.5% of naive CD8, roughly 2.5% of memory CD4, and about 0.4% of memory CD8 clonotypes were shared across several donors.

The rearranged segments are TRBV5-1 and TRBJ2-5; a stretch of 12 junction bases matches TRBD1. The sequenced material came from memory CD4+ T cells sorted from blood. This sample's cell subset or site label indicates: CD45RA-negative fraction. The clonotype was recovered from a woman aged 30 to 39 in good health. CDR3 protein: CASSLETGTGGAETQYF. The sequenced DNA is TGCGCCAGCAGCTTGGAGACCGGGACAGGGGGCGCAGAGACCCAGTACTTC.